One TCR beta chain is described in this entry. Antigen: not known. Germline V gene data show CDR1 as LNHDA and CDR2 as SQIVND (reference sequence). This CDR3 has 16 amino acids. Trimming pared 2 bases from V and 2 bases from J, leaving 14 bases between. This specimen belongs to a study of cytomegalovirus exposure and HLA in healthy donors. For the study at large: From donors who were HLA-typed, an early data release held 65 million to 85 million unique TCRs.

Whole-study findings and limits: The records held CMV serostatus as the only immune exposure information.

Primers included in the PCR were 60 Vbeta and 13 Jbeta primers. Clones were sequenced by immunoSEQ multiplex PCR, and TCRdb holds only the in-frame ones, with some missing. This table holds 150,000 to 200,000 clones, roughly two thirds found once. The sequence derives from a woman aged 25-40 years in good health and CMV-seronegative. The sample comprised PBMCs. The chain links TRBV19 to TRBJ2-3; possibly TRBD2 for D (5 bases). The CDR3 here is CASSIPPGRDTDTQYF. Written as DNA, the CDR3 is TGTGCCAGTAGTATACCGCCGGGAAGGGACACAGATACGCAGTATTTT.